Sequencing of this T cell receptor beta chain was carried out in a study of shared clonotypes between healthy human individuals. Naive CD8 isolation took CD45RO-negative cells positively selected for CCR7 and excluded terminally differentiated effector memory CD45RA+ cells. Findings and limits, study-wide: The study generally estimated greater richness for naive than memory subsets.

The CDR3 contains 14 residues. V gave up 2 bases and J gave up 10 bases, with 18 bases separating them. The V gene's germline CDR1 is SGHTS and CDR2 YDEGEE. This table comes from immunoSEQ multiplex PCR, and its TCRdb copy is limited to in-frame clones, with some not included. The sample includes nearly 2 million clones, about 94% seen only once; the top ten take around 1%. This clone has only a few counts. The antigen is undetermined. This sequence originates from a man aged 18 to 29 in good health. What was sequenced was naive CD8+ T cells sorted from blood. This chain uses TRBV5-8 with TRBJ1-2, with D possibly TRBD1 on 5 matching bases. The CDR3 sequence is CASSFPDGAGVYTF. CDR3 DNA sequence: TGTGCCAGCAGCTTCCCGGACGGGGCCGGGGTCTACACCTTC. Together with reference TRBV5-8 and TRBJ1-2, the CDR3 gives the full variable domain: EAGVTQSPTHLIKTRGQQATLRCSPISGHTSVYWYQQALGLGLQFLLWYDEGEERNRGNFPPRFSGRQFPNYSSELNVNALELEDSALYLCASSFPDGAGVYTFGSGTRLTVV.